One and the same sample provided the 26 T cell receptor beta chains below, sequenced in a study of blood T cell repertoires in COVID-19. This table comes from immunoSEQ multiplex PCR, and its TCRdb copy is limited to in-frame clones, with some not included. The sample lists roughly 35,000 clones, 93% occurring once. Sequenced: peripheral blood. The receptors were sampled from a human donor in a cohort sampled during active COVID-19.

The V call is TRBV30, the J call TRBJ2-3, with a weak D call TRBD2 (5 bases). Germline CDR1 and CDR2: GTSNPN and SVGIG (reference sequence). The CDR3 has 15 residues. Deletions cut 1 base from V and 2 bases from J, with 13 bases between. The CDR3 DNA reads as TGTGCCTGGAGTGCGGGCAGCGGAAACACAGATACGCAGTATTTT. Residues: CAWSAGSGNTDTQYF. Full variable domain (remainder filled in from reference TRBV30 and TRBJ2-3): SQTIHQWPATLVQPVGSPLSLECTVEGTSNPNLYWYRQAAGRGLQLLFYSVGIGQISSEVPQNLSASRPQDRQFILSSKKLLLSDSGFYLCAWSAGSGNTDTQYFGPGTRLTVL.

This sequence joins TRBV13 and TRBJ2-5, with TRBD2 matching over 7 bases. This CDR3 has 14 amino acids. Per germline, CDR1 PRHDT and CDR2 FYEKMQ (reference sequence). The V gene end was trimmed by 5 bases and the J gene end by 3 bases; junction bases not matched to a gene: 6. This CDR3 reads CASSLTSRKETQYF. CDR3 coding DNA: TGTGCCAGCAGCCTGACTAGCAGAAAAGAGACCCAGTACTTC.

This chain connects TRBV7-2 to TRBJ2-3; D is perhaps TRBD1 (5 bases). This CDR3 spans 17 amino acids. CDR1 SGHTA and CDR2 FQGNSA come from the germline V gene. Trimming removed 5 bases from V and 4 bases from J, with 22 bases in between. CDR3 in amino acids: CASSATKQDIRADTQYF. Here the CDR3 DNA reads TGTGCCAGCAGCGCAACCAAACAGGATATTCGTGCAGATACGCAGTATTTT.

J is TRBJ2-7 and V is TRBV6-5; D gene uncertain. The ends were cut back, 0 bases at V and 3 bases at J, with 9 bases in the middle. CDR3 size: 14 residues. Germline V gene data show CDR1 as MNHEY and CDR2 as SVGAGI. CDR3 amino acids: CASSYSAEFYEQYF. The CDR3 DNA sequence: TGTGCCAGCAGTTACTCCGCGGAATTCTACGAGCAGTACTTC.

The chain is built from TRBV2 and TRBJ2-1, with 8 bases identical to TRBD1. This CDR3 is built from 13 residues. After removal of 8 bases from V and 8 bases from J, the junction contained 8 bases not matched to a gene. The germline CDR1 and CDR2 sequences are SNHLY and FYNNEI. The DNA of the CDR3 is TGTGCCAGCCTGCTGGACAGGGAGTATGAGCAGTTCTTC. Translated, it gives CASLLDREYEQFF.

The V call is TRBV18, the J call TRBJ2-3; 7 bases agree with TRBD1. CDR3 size: 15 residues. In germline, CDR1 is KGHSH, CDR2 LQKENI. V was pared by 3 bases and J by 1 base, with 4 bases of the junction left unmatched. The CDR3 nucleotides read TGTGCCAGCTCACCCCCGGGACAGCGCACAGATACGCAGTATTTT. This gives the protein CASSPPGQRTDTQYF.

The rearrangement joins TRBV28 to TRBJ2-5; 8 positions match TRBD2. Germline V gene lookup returns CDR1 MDHEN and CDR2 SYDVKM. Germline trimming cut 2 bases from V and 1 base from J; bases unmatched to any gene: 9. This CDR3 has 17 amino acids. Written as DNA, the CDR3 is TGTGCCAGCAGTTTACTGGGATTAGGGACTAGCCAAGAGACCCAGTACTTC. Amino acid sequence: CASSLLGLGTSQETQYF.

This chain joins TRBV7-9 and TRBJ1-1, with TRBD1 matching 9 bases. Germline CDR1 and CDR2: SEHNR and FQNEAQ (reference sequence). V trimming: 9 bases; J trimming: 0 bases; junction bases outside the gene matches: 14. The CDR3 spans 17 residues. The chain's CDR3 is CASKRQGGSNLNTEAFF. The CDR3 DNA follows: TGTGCCAGTAAAAGACAGGGGGGCTCGAACTTGAACACTGAAGCTTTCTTT.

The gene calls are TRBV30 and TRBJ1-2, with 7 positions matching TRBD1. This CDR3 contains 12 residues. Germline V lookup: CDR1 GTSNPN, CDR2 SVGIG (reference sequence). V was clipped by 8 bases and J by 2 bases; unmatched bases: 5. Here the CDR3 reads CASRDSNYGYTF. The CDR3 DNA sequence: TGTGCCAGCCGGGACAGCAACTATGGCTACACCTTC.

This sequence joins TRBV3-1 (or the pseudogene TRBV3-2) and TRBJ1-2; 8 nucleotides align to TRBD1. Trimming took 8 bases from V and 3 from J; bases not matched to a gene: 5. Germline V CDR1 and CDR2: LGHDT, YNNKEL (reference sequence). The CDR3 is made up of 13 amino acids. Written as DNA, the CDR3 is TGTGCCAGCGGCGGGACAGGCGACTATGGCTACACCTTC. Protein: CASGGTGDYGYTF.

The chain employs TRBV30 and TRBJ2-3, with TRBD2 matching 10 bases. CDR1 is GTSNPN and CDR2 is SVGIG in the germline V gene (reference sequence). The junction had 4 bases not matched to a gene; V was cut back by 3 bases and J by 4 bases. This CDR3 is 14 amino acids long. CDR3 in amino acids: CAWRLAGDPDTQYF. DNA of the CDR3: TGTGCCTGGAGGCTAGCGGGGGATCCAGATACGCAGTATTTT.

The V gene is TRBV28, the J gene TRBJ1-3; tentative D call: TRBD1 (5 bases). This CDR3 has 16 residues. V shed 3 bases and J shed 0 bases, with 12 bases lying between them. In germline, CDR1 is MDHEN, CDR2 SYDVKM. CDR3 coding DNA: TGTGCCAGCAGTTTCAACAGGCCCTTCTCTGGAAACACCATATATTTT. It is translated as CASSFNRPFSGNTIYF. The full variable domain, completed using reference TRBV28 and TRBJ1-3, is DVKVTQSSRYLVKRTGEKVFLECVQDMDHENMFWYRQDPGLGLRLIYFSYDVKMKEKGDIPEGYSVSREKKERFSLILESASTNQTSMYLCASSFNRPFSGNTIYFGEGSWLTVV.

The V and J genes are TRBV3-1 (or the pseudogene TRBV3-2) and TRBJ2-7; possibly TRBD1 for D (5 bases). The V end lost 0 bases, the J end lost 0 bases, and 12 bases lay between the germline ends. The CDR3 contains 16 residues. Looked up from germline, CDR1 is LGHDT and CDR2 is YNNKEL (reference sequence). CDR3 nucleotides: TGTGCCAGCAGCCAAGACCGACAGTCGACCTCCTACGAGCAGTACTTC. The encoded protein is CASSQDRQSTSYEQYF.

This chain connects TRBV5-6 to TRBJ2-1; D may be TRBD1 (6 bases). V lost 2 bases and J 7 bases, leaving 22 bases between the germline ends. The CDR3 runs to 17 residues. Germline lookup yields CDR1 SGHDT and CDR2 YYEEEE. CDR3 DNA: TGTGCCAGCAGCTTCTTACAGGGTTTAACCACGGGGAATGAGCAGTTCTTC. Encoded protein: CASSFLQGLTTGNEQFF.

The chain employs TRBV5-1 and TRBJ2-2; 7 nucleotides match TRBD1. The germline gives CDR1 SGHRS, CDR2 YFSETQ. The trim removed 4 bases at V and 5 bases at J, leaving 11 bases unmatched. The CDR3 runs to 16 residues. This CDR3 reads CASSPRGRGQTGELFF. CDR3 DNA: TGCGCCAGCAGCCCCCGCGGTAGGGGGCAAACCGGGGAGCTGTTTTTT.

V usage is TRBV7-9 and J usage is TRBJ1-4; D possibly corresponds to TRBD1 (5 bases). Per germline, CDR1 SEHNR and CDR2 FQNEAQ (reference sequence). The ends were cut back, 1 base at V and 5 bases at J, with 11 bases in the middle. The CDR3 sequence is 15 residues long. Here the CDR3 DNA reads TGTGCCAGCAGCTTAGGGGGCCAGGGCAATGAAAAACTGTTTTTT. Amino acids: CASSLGGQGNEKLFF.

This clone was recorded once. V usage is TRBV7-9 and J usage is TRBJ2-5; possible D gene TRBD1, 6 bases. The germline gives CDR1 SEHNR, CDR2 FQNEAQ (reference sequence). Trimming took off 4 bases at V and 1 base at J, with 16 bases between the two ends. The CDR3 runs to 16 residues. CDR3 sequence (DNA): TGTGCCAGCAGCTCCCCGGCCAGGGGCCGCCAAGAGACCCAGTACTTC. Its translation: CASSSPARGRQETQYF.

J is TRBJ1-5 and V is TRBV4-1; D is perhaps TRBD1 (6 bases). Trimming left V 6 bases short and J 0 bases short, with 15 bases between. The CDR3 runs 16 residues. CDR1 and CDR2 from the germline V gene are MGHRA and YSYEKL. The CDR3 sequence is CASSPRTGISNQPQHF. The CDR3 DNA reads as TGCGCCAGCAGTCCAAGAACAGGGATTAGCAATCAGCCCCAGCATTTT.

V is TRBV5-1 and J is TRBJ2-7; TRBD1 aligns across 7 bases. The trim removed 3 bases at V and 0 bases at J, leaving 3 bases unmatched. The germline V gene encodes CDR1 SGHRS and CDR2 YFSETQ. The CDR3 has 14 amino acids. The CDR3 coding sequence is TGCGCCAGCAGCTCGGGACAGAGCTCCTACGAGCAGTACTTC. Translation: CASSSGQSSYEQYF.

CDR3 sequence (DNA): TGTGCCAGTCGCGACAGGGGCAACTACGAGCAGTACTTC. Translating gives CASRDRGNYEQYF. This sequence joins TRBV19 and TRBJ2-7, with 8 bases aligning to TRBD1. V gave up 8 bases and J gave up 3 bases; unmatched junction bases: 6. From germline, CDR1 is LNHDA and CDR2 SQIVND (reference sequence). The CDR3 spans 13 residues.

As for this clone: Relative to the germline gene, one junction end is altered; a read error may explain this. This rearrangement joins TRBV6-1 to TRBJ2-1; 9 nucleotides line up with TRBD2. The CDR3 is 15 amino acids. Germline assignment: CDR1 MNHNS and CDR2 SASEGT. CDR3 in amino acids: CARSEAAGGADEQFF. The DNA of the CDR3 is TGTGCCCGCAGCGAAGCGGCGGGGGGGGCGGATGAGCAGTTCTTC.

The rearrangement links TRBV24-1 to TRBJ1-2; tentatively, D is TRBD1 (5 bases). V was clipped by 5 bases and J by 8 bases, with 23 bases between them. The CDR3 has 16 amino acids. Per germline, CDR1 KGHDR and CDR2 SFDVKD. This CDR3 reads CATSGGRGGQSGGYTF. The DNA of the CDR3 is TGTGCCACCAGTGGGGGAAGGGGAGGCCAATCTGGGGGCTACACCTTC.

The rearrangement joins TRBV7-8 to TRBJ1-2, with D possibly TRBD1 on 5 matching bases. The CDR3 is 15 residues long. In germline, CDR1 is SGHVS, CDR2 FQNEAQ. V lost 1 base and J lost 2, with 11 bases in between. This chain's CDR3 is CASSLGGGTNYGYTF. The CDR3 coding sequence is TGTGCCAGCAGCTTAGGTGGGGGGACCAACTATGGCTACACCTTC.

The gene calls are TRBV11-3 and TRBJ2-7; TRBD1 might be the D (6 bases). The germline V gene has CDR1 SGHNT and CDR2 YENEEA. The length of the CDR3 is 13 residues. Trimming removed 5 bases at V and 7 bases at J, with 15 bases between. This CDR3 reads CASSASGVREQYF. The DNA of the CDR3 is TGTGCCAGCAGCGCCTCAGGGGTGCGGGAGCAGTACTTC. The whole variable domain, remainder taken from reference TRBV11-3 and TRBJ2-7, is EAGVVQSPRYKIIEKKQPVAFWCNPISGHNTLYWYLQNLGQGPELLIRYENEEAVDDSQLPKDRFSAERLKGVDSTLKIQPAELGDSAVYLCASSASGVREQYFGPGTRLTVT.

The CDR3 sequence: CASSIGRGGRAFF. CDR3 DNA: TGTGCCAGTAGTATCGGCAGGGGAGGGCGGGCTTTCTTT. The chain couples TRBV19 to TRBJ1-1; the D gene is possibly TRBD1 (6 bases). Trimming shortened V by 3 bases and J by 11 bases, and 16 bases separated the two germline ends. The germline CDR1 and CDR2 sequences are LNHDA and SQIVND (reference sequence). The CDR3 has 13 amino acids.

The chain carries TRBV9 and TRBJ2-6; D gene uncertain. V lost 0 bases and J 3 bases, leaving 7 bases between the germline ends. CDR3 length equals 15 residues. Looked up from germline, CDR1 is SGDLS and CDR2 is YYNGEE. CDR3 sequence: CASSVEAFGANVLTF. CDR3 DNA: TGTGCCAGCAGCGTAGAAGCGTTTGGGGCCAACGTCCTGACTTTC.